This is a list of T cell receptor beta chains from one sample in a study of T cell responses to AZD1222 COVID-19 vaccine. TCRdb's copy holds only in-frame clones and misses some; the assay was immunoSEQ multiplex PCR. Of around 80,000 clones listed, around 90% are singletons. The sample in question was peripheral blood, obtained 28 days after the second AZD1222 dose. All receptors come from an adult who received the AZD1222 COVID-19 vaccine. The CDR3 runs from the conserved cysteine through the conserved F or W. A D gene is named only where the DNA matches it firmly. Some rows mark clone size as missing; the rest say once, few, many or name a class of expanded clone.

J,length,D,V,size,DNA,CDR3
TRBJ2-7,14,.,TRBV11-2,.,TGTGCCAGCAGCTTGTCTCTCCCCGGGTACGAGCAGTACTTC,CASSLSLPGYEQYF
TRBJ1-5,13,.,TRBV27,.,TGTGCCAGCAGTAAAGACATCAATCAGCCCCAGCATTTT,CASSKDINQPQHF
TRBJ1-1,13,.,TRBV7-8,.,TGTGCCAGCAGCACCGACTTGAACACTGAAGCTTTCTTT,CASSTDLNTEAFF
TRBJ2-3,15,.,TRBV30,.,TGTGCCTGGACCGTGGGACAAGCCAGCACAGATACGCAGTATTTT,CAWTVGQASTDTQYF
TRBJ2-7,12,.,TRBV14,.,TGTGCCAGCAGCCTAACTACCTACGAGCAGTACTTC,CASSLTTYEQYF
TRBJ1-2,14,.,TRBV29-1,.,TGCAGCGTCCCAGAACCGGGAGCTAACTATGGCTACACCTTC,CSVPEPGANYGYTF
TRBJ2-6,15,.,TRBV6-4,.,TGTGCCAGCGGTCAAGACAGCTCTGGGGCCAACGTCCTGACTTTC,CASGQDSSGANVLTF
TRBJ2-7,14,.,TRBV7-9,.,TGTGCCAGCAGCCCCGGACCTGGAGTAGAGGAGCAGTACTTC,CASSPGPGVEEQYF
TRBJ2-1,16,.,TRBV27,.,TGTGCCAGCAGCCCCCCCCAAGGGAAGAACTACAATGAGCAGTTCTTC,CASSPPQGKNYNEQFF
TRBJ1-2,14,.,TRBV6-1,.,TGTGCCAGCAGTGAAGTTCCCAGGGGCTATGGCTACACCTTC,CASSEVPRGYGYTF
TRBJ1-6,14,.,TRBV7-9,.,TGTGCCAGCAGCGGGACATCATATAATTCACCCCTCCACTTT,CASSGTSYNSPLHF
TRBJ1-1,13,TRBD1,TRBV12-3/TRBV12-4,.,TGTGCCAGCAGTTTCGGACAGGGAGGGGAAGCTTTCTTT,CASSFGQGGEAFF
TRBJ2-5,12,.,TRBV19,.,TGTGCCAGTAGAAGGAACCAAGAGACCCAGTACTTC,CASRRNQETQYF
TRBJ2-6,17,.,TRBV3-1/TRBV3-2,few,TGTGCCAGCAGCCAAGGGCTGCTCAGTCGAGGGGCCAACGTCCTGACTTTC,CASSQGLLSRGANVLTF
TRBJ2-3,12,.,TRBV7-2,.,TGTGCCAGCAGCGAAGTTATGGTGACGCAGTATTTT,CASSEVMVTQYF
TRBJ1-1,13,.,TRBV12-5,.,TGTGCTAGTGGTCCCCGGAAGGGTGAGGCGGCTTTCTTT,CASGPRKGEAAFF
TRBJ2-5,15,TRBD2,TRBV7-2,few,TGTGCCAGCTGCGGGAGTCTACGGTACCAAGAGACCCAGTACTTC,CASCGSLRYQETQYF
TRBJ2-2,13,.,TRBV18,once,TGTGCCAGCTCACCACGAACTTCGGTGGAGCTGTTTTTT,CASSPRTSVELFF
TRBJ1-3,13,.,TRBV12-3/TRBV12-4,.,TGTGCCAGCAGTTTGGCAGTCCGAAACACCATATATTTT,CASSLAVRNTIYF
TRBJ1-2,13,.,TRBV4-3,few,TGCGCCAGCAGCCAAGATTACGGGCCCGGCTACACCTTC,CASSQDYGPGYTF
TRBJ1-2,13,TRBD1,TRBV7-2,.,TGTGCCAGCAGCCCCAACCGGGACAGGTCGTACACCTTC,CASSPNRDRSYTF
TRBJ1-5,15,TRBD1,TRBV10-3,.,TGTGCCATAGGACAGGGCCCCGAGGGCAATCAGCCCCAGCATTTT,CAIGQGPEGNQPQHF
TRBJ1-2,11,.,TRBV29-1,.,TGCAGCGTGGTTCAGGGCGGCGGCTACACCTTC,CSVVQGGGYTF
TRBJ1-1,15,TRBD1,TRBV19,few,TGTGCCAGTAGTGCTTTCGGACAGGCCAACACTGAAGCTTTCTTT,CASSAFGQANTEAFF
TRBJ1-6,14,TRBD1,TRBV5-6,.,TGTGCCAGCAGCTTGTCTAGGGGGCTATCACCCCTCCACTTT,CASSLSRGLSPLHF
TRBJ1-1,14,.,TRBV6-2/TRBV6-3,.,TGTGCCAGCAGTTACTCGAAAGGAGCCGCTGAAGCTTTCTTT,CASSYSKGAAEAFF
TRBJ1-1,15,.,TRBV9,.,TGTGCCAGCAGCGTAGAGGGGGGCACGAACACTGAAGCTTTCTTT,CASSVEGGTNTEAFF
TRBJ1-5,16,.,TRBV7-2,.,TGTGCCAGCAGCTTACGACGCGGTGATTCGAATCAGCCCCAGCATTTT,CASSLRRGDSNQPQHF
TRBJ2-5,17,TRBD2,TRBV5-1,.,TGCGCCAGCAGCATGCCACTAGCGGGAGGCCTGAAAGAGACCCAGTACTTC,CASSMPLAGGLKETQYF
TRBJ2-4,14,TRBD1,TRBV19,.,TGTGCCTCTTCCTCGGGCCGGGACAGTAGCATTCAGTACTTC,CASSSGRDSSIQYF
TRBJ2-3,17,TRBD2,TRBV28,.,TGTGCCAGCAGTCCGCCCAATCTAGCGGGAGCCACAGATACGCAGTATTTT,CASSPPNLAGATDTQYF
TRBJ2-1,14,TRBD2,TRBV30,.,TGTGCCTGGACCGGGACTAGCGGTCTGGTTGAGCAGTTCTTC,CAWTGTSGLVEQFF
TRBJ2-2,18,.,TRBV19,.,TGTGCCAGTAGTACCCCCCCGCGATGGCGGCCGAACACCGGGGAGCTGTTTTTT,CASSTPPRWRPNTGELFF
TRBJ1-2,12,TRBD1,TRBV29-1,.,TGCAGCGTGGGACAGGCTAACTATGGCTACACCTTC,CSVGQANYGYTF
TRBJ1-2,12,.,TRBV10-3,once,TGTGCCATCAGTGAGGCAGACTATGGCTACACCTTC,CAISEADYGYTF
TRBJ2-3,13,.,TRBV11-3,.,TGTGCCAGCAGCTTATCGGCCCAAGATACGCAGTATTTT,CASSLSAQDTQYF
TRBJ1-1,13,.,TRBV6-5,.,TGTGCCAGCAATACAAGGTTGAACACTGAAGCTTTCTTT,CASNTRLNTEAFF